In its sample, the clone carrying this TCR beta chain was seen once. The entry originates in a study of blood T cell repertoires in COVID-19. Across the study: Material from acute and convalescent COVID-19 was sourced from the United States, Italy and Spain.

CDR3 length: 15 amino acids. The V end was cut by 5 bases, the J end by 2 bases, with 15 bases between. The V gene's germline CDR1 is MNHEY and CDR2 SVGAGI. In the source study's methods: It was from reference gene primer amplification that nucleated cell counts were estimated. TCRdb's table, derived via immunoSEQ multiplex PCR, lists solely in-frame clones and lacks some. V and J calls and clone size are given by that table; D and trimming were obtained from the DNA. The table has approximately 120,000 clones, 81% seen once. This TCR derives from a human donor in a cohort sampled during active COVID-19. Sequencing was performed on peripheral blood. The chain joins TRBV6-5 to TRBJ1-2; D might be TRBD1 (6 bases). CDR3 bases: TGTGCCAGCAGTAAGTCCAGGGGAGCGAACTATGGCTACACCTTC. Encoded protein: CASSKSRGANYGYTF.